This TCR beta chain appears in the sequencing data of a study of blood T cell repertoires in COVID-19. Study-wide background: The samples span acute and convalescent COVID-19 from the United States, Italy and Spain. Sources were T cells, B-cell-depleted T cells, or PBMCs; the material itself was cDNA or gDNA.

Source study methods: Scientists estimated how many nucleated cells there were by amplifying reference gene primers. The protocol was immunoSEQ multiplex PCR, while the TCRdb copy is restricted to in-frame clones and leaves out a portion. V and J calls and clone size follow that table, whereas D and trimming were derived from the DNA. Among 95,000 to 100,000 clones, approximately 89% were seen once, and the ten largest hold around 10%. The CDR3 contains 18 residues. The ends lost 2 bases at V and 2 bases at J; junction bases unmatched: 4. Germline V lookup: CDR1 SGHNT, CDR2 YENEEA. This rearrangement joins TRBV11-3 to TRBJ2-1; TRBD2 matches 15 bases. Input material: peripheral blood. The source of this sequence is a woman in her 30s with acute or convalescent COVID-19. In DNA, the CDR3 is TGTGCCAGCAGCTTAAACGGACTAGCGGGGGGGGCCTACAATGAGCAGTTCTTC. Protein sequence: CASSLNGLAGGAYNEQFF. The full variable domain, its missing parts supplied by reference TRBV11-3 and TRBJ2-1, is EAGVVQSPRYKIIEKKQPVAFWCNPISGHNTLYWYLQNLGQGPELLIRYENEEAVDDSQLPKDRFSAERLKGVDSTLKIQPAELGDSAVYLCASSLNGLAGGAYNEQFFGPGTRLTVL.